The 31 T cell receptor beta chains given below trace back to one sample, sequenced in a study of blood T cell repertoires in COVID-19. TCRdb's table, derived via immunoSEQ multiplex PCR, lists solely in-frame clones and lacks some. Here the sample spans 61,000 or so clones, 88% being singletons. The sequenced sample consisted of peripheral blood. The receptors here all came from a woman of 80 years or more with active COVID-19.

The rearrangement uses TRBV4-2 and TRBJ1-4; TRBD1 is a possible D gene (5 bases). The CDR3 runs 15 residues. The germline V and J ends were trimmed by 1 base and 4 bases, with 10 bases remaining between them. CDR1 is LGHNA, CDR2 YNFKEQ, per germline. CDR3 DNA: TGTGCCAGCAGCCAAGTATCAGGGTATAATGAAAAACTGTTTTTT. Its translation is CASSQVSGYNEKLFF.

This chain joins TRBV11-3 and TRBJ2-3, with 8 bases identical to TRBD1. CDR3 length: 14 amino acids. Germline lookup yields CDR1 SGHNT and CDR2 YENEEA. With 5 bases clipped from V and 4 bases from J, the junction kept 5 bases outside the gene matches. The CDR3 sequence is CASSPGQVSDTQYF. CDR3 sequence (DNA): TGTGCCAGCAGCCCGGGACAGGTCTCAGATACGCAGTATTTT.

This clone appeared once. The J gene is TRBJ2-5, the V gene TRBV2; TRBD2 matches at 8 bases. Germline CDR1 is SNHLY and CDR2 is FYNNEI. V trimming: 5 bases; J trimming: 4 bases; junction bases outside the gene matches: 9. CDR3 length equals 15 residues. CDR3 sequence reads: CASSRSASGLETQYF. CDR3 in DNA: TGTGCCAGCAGTCGTAGCGCTAGCGGGCTAGAGACCCAGTACTTC.

The chain employs TRBV11-1 and TRBJ2-3; 7 nucleotides match TRBD1. The CDR3 is 15 residues long. J lost 2 bases, V lost 3 bases, and 5 bases had no gene match. The germline V gene encodes CDR1 SGHAT and CDR2 FQDESV (reference sequence). CDR3 amino acids: CASSFTTGPTDTQYF. The DNA for the CDR3 is TGTGCCAGCAGCTTTACGACAGGGCCCACAGATACGCAGTATTTT.

The genes are TRBV15 and TRBJ1-4; D gene unclear. V lost 3 bases and J 14 bases, leaving 13 bases between the germline ends. The germline V gene has CDR1 LNHNV and CDR2 YYDKDF (reference sequence). There are 12 residues in the CDR3. The CDR3 DNA reads TGTGCCACCAGCAGGCCGCCCGCGAGGCTGTTTTTT. It yields the protein CATSRPPARLFF.

The gene calls are TRBV5-1 and TRBJ2-5; D is unclear. The CDR3 has 11 amino acids. Germline values: CDR1 SGHRS, CDR2 YFSETQ. V was clipped by 4 bases and J by 2 bases, with 3 bases between them. CDR3 nucleotides: TGCGCCAGCAGCCAACAAGAGACCCAGTACTTC. This codes for CASSQQETQYF.

This chain joins TRBV28 and TRBJ2-7; 9 nucleotides align to TRBD1. Germline V lookup: CDR1 MDHEN, CDR2 SYDVKM. CDR3 size: 13 residues. Trimming cost V 5 bases and J 4 bases; bases outside gene matches: 3. CDR3 nucleotides: TGTGCCAGCAGTCGGGACAGGGAATACGAGCAGTACTTC. It encodes CASSRDREYEQYF.

The chain couples TRBV28 to TRBJ1-1, with 9 bases lining up with TRBD1. V was pared by 5 bases and J by 1 base, with 5 bases of the junction left unmatched. This CDR3 is built from 15 residues. The V gene's germline CDR1 is MDHEN and CDR2 SYDVKM. CDR3 sequence: CASSPPGQGNTEAFF. The CDR3 nucleotides are TGTGCCAGCAGTCCACCGGGACAGGGGAACACTGAAGCTTTCTTT.

The genes are TRBV2 and TRBJ1-1, with a possible D match to TRBD1 (5 bases). The germline V gene encodes CDR1 SNHLY and CDR2 FYNNEI. The CDR3 length is 12 residues. Trimming left V 4 bases short and J 6 bases short, with 9 bases between. The DNA for the CDR3 is TGTGCCAGCAGTGGGCAGGGCCCTGAAGCTTTCTTT. As protein: CASSGQGPEAFF. Combining the CDR3 with reference TRBV2 and TRBJ1-1 gives the whole variable domain EPEVTQTPSHQVTQMGQEVILRCVPISNHLYFYWYRQILGQKVEFLVSFYNNEISEKSEIFDDQFSVERPDGSNFTLKIRSTKLEDSAMYFCASSGQGPEAFFGQGTRLTVV.

This clone was seen only once. This rearrangement joins TRBV5-1 to TRBJ2-7; D is ambiguous. Germline V gene data show CDR1 as SGHRS and CDR2 as YFSETQ. The germline V and J ends were trimmed by 0 bases and 2 bases, with 9 bases remaining between them. The CDR3 loop spans 14 amino acids. This CDR3 reads CASSLGQFAYEQYF. CDR3 DNA: TGCGCCAGCAGCTTGGGGCAGTTTGCCTACGAGCAGTACTTC. Combining the CDR3 with reference TRBV5-1 and TRBJ2-7 gives the whole variable domain KAGVTQTPRYLIKTRGQQVTLSCSPISGHRSVSWYQQTPGQGLQFLFEYFSETQRNKGNFPGRFSGRQFSNSRSEMNVSTLELGDSALYLCASSLGQFAYEQYFGPGTRLTVT.

The chain carries TRBV7-2 and TRBJ2-3, with D maybe TRBD2 (7 bases). CDR1 is SGHTA and CDR2 is FQGNSA in the germline V gene. The ends were cut back, 3 bases at V and 2 bases at J, with 12 bases in the middle. The CDR3 consists of 15 residues. The CDR3 sequence: CASSFRAGATDTQYF. In DNA form, the CDR3 reads TGTGCCAGCAGCTTTAGGGCGGGGGCCACAGATACGCAGTATTTT.

This clone was counted a single time. This chain links TRBV7-9 with TRBJ1-4; D remains unclear. The CDR3 contains 13 residues. Germline assignment: CDR1 SEHNR and CDR2 FQNEAQ (reference sequence). Trimming removed 4 bases from V and 8 bases from J, with 11 bases in between. The CDR3 is CASSSPPVEKLFF. In nucleotides, the CDR3 is TGTGCCAGCAGCTCTCCCCCCGTCGAAAAACTGTTTTTT.

This clone has only one observation. CDR3 sequence reads: CASKSGQGFTYEQYF. The CDR3 coding sequence is TGTGCCAGCAAATCCGGGCAGGGGTTCACCTACGAGCAGTACTTC. V is TRBV28 and J is TRBJ2-7; TRBD1 is a possible D gene (6 bases). CDR3 length: 15 amino acids. CDR1 MDHEN and CDR2 SYDVKM come from the germline V gene. V lost 7 bases and J 2 bases, leaving 18 bases between the germline ends.

The chain links TRBV4-1 to TRBJ2-1; D may be TRBD2 (5 bases). Germline V lookup: CDR1 MGHRA, CDR2 YSYEKL. CDR3 size: 13 residues. The ends were cut back, 4 bases at V and 5 bases at J, with 9 bases in the middle. CDR3 region: CASSLGLHNEQFF. The CDR3 region has the DNA TGCGCCAGCAGCCTTGGACTGCACAATGAGCAGTTCTTC.

The chain carries TRBV4-3 and TRBJ2-3; TRBD2 is a possible D gene (6 bases). V lost 2 bases and J 3 bases, leaving 9 bases between the germline ends. The CDR3 has 14 residues. The germline V gene encodes CDR1 LGHNA and CDR2 YSLEER. As DNA, the CDR3 is TGCGCCAGCAGCCAATTTGCGGGGACAGATACGCAGTATTTT. Translation: CASSQFAGTDTQYF.

The count of this clone is one. V is TRBV6-5 and J is TRBJ2-5; maybe TRBD1 (6 bases). Trimming removed 6 bases at V and 1 base at J, with 12 bases between. This CDR3 has 14 residues. Germline-derived CDR1 and CDR2 are MNHEY and SVGAGI. Here the CDR3 DNA reads TGTGCCAGCAGCAGTGGCAGGGGCCAAGAGACCCAGTACTTC. Translation gives CASSSGRGQETQYF.

This rearrangement joins TRBV27 to TRBJ1-2; tentative D call: TRBD1 (5 bases). The germline V gene has CDR1 MNHEY and CDR2 SMNVEV (reference sequence). V lost 5 bases and J 4 bases, leaving 11 bases between the germline ends. This CDR3 is built from 13 residues. The CDR3 nucleotides read TGTGCCAGCAGTACCCGACAGCGCTATGGCTACACCTTC. This sequence encodes CASSTRQRYGYTF.

The V gene is TRBV4-2, the J gene TRBJ2-5; D gene unclear. Germline values: CDR1 LGHNA, CDR2 YNFKEQ. V was clipped by 0 bases and J by 6 bases, with 14 bases between them. The CDR3 runs to 15 residues. The CDR3: CASSQDRGSRQTQYF. DNA for the CDR3: TGTGCCAGCAGCCAAGATCGAGGCTCAAGGCAGACCCAGTACTTC.

The V and J genes are TRBV7-2 and TRBJ2-5, with TRBD1 matching over 8 bases. The CDR3 is made up of 15 amino acids. Trimming cost V 5 bases and J 4 bases; bases outside gene matches: 9. Germline-derived CDR1 and CDR2 are SGHTA and FQGNSA. This chain's CDR3 is CASSPDRVDVETQYF. The DNA of the CDR3 is TGTGCCAGCAGCCCGGACAGGGTTGATGTAGAGACCCAGTACTTC.

CDR3 sequence (DNA): TGTGCCAGCAGGGCTAGCGGGGGCCTCTCCTACGAGCAGTACTTC. Translation: CASRASGGLSYEQYF. The chain employs TRBV6-6 and TRBJ2-7; 10 bases match TRBD2. Germline loops: CDR1 MNHNY, CDR2 SVGAGI (reference sequence). The CDR3 totals 15 residues. V shed 6 bases and J 0 bases; nucleotides not matched to a gene: 5.

Turning to this clone: The same CDR3 can be traced to other DNA sequences in this sample. The chain recombines TRBV5-1 with TRBJ1-1, with 10 bases matching TRBD1. CDR1 is SGHRS and CDR2 is YFSETQ in the germline V gene. This CDR3 comprises 15 residues. The junction had 10 bases not matched to a gene; V was cut back by 5 bases and J by 6 bases. CDR3 in amino acids: CASRERTGGRAEAFF. The CDR3 DNA reads as TGCGCCAGCAGAGAACGGACAGGGGGGCGGGCTGAAGCTTTCTTT.

This clone has a single count. This sequence joins TRBV5-1 and TRBJ1-5, with D possibly being TRBD1 (6 bases). CDR1 and CDR2 from the germline V gene are SGHRS and YFSETQ. The CDR3 extends over 15 amino acids. V was cut by 0 bases and J by 7 bases, with 14 bases left in between. The CDR3 sequence: CASSLEGGQWQPQHF. The CDR3 nucleotides read TGCGCCAGCAGCTTGGAGGGCGGACAGTGGCAGCCCCAGCATTTT.

This clone was counted once. In DNA form, the CDR3 reads TGTGCCAGCAGCCAGGAGACCGGGACAGAAGGCTACTTC. Residues: CASSQETGTEGYF. The chain is built from TRBV3-1 (or the pseudogene TRBV3-2) and TRBJ2-4, with 7 bases aligning to TRBD1. The germline V gene encodes CDR1 LGHDT and CDR2 YNNKEL (reference sequence). Unmatched junction bases numbered 12, after V lost 3 bases and J lost 16 bases. CDR3 length equals 13 residues.

The chain carries TRBV9 and TRBJ2-5; 16 positions match TRBD2. Trimming at V came to 4 bases and at J to 0 bases, leaving 6 bases not matched to a gene. Germline assignment: CDR1 SGDLS and CDR2 YYNGEE. The CDR3 extends over 18 amino acids. The CDR3 spells CASSLGTSGGAYQETQYF. The CDR3 DNA sequence: TGTGCCAGCAGCTTAGGGACTAGCGGGGGGGCCTACCAAGAGACCCAGTACTTC.

The rearrangement links TRBV12-3 or TRBV12-4 to TRBJ1-2; a possible D gene is TRBD1 (5 bases). The V and J ends lost 4 bases and 4 bases respectively, with 10 bases between them. There are 13 residues in the CDR3. The DNA of the CDR3 is TGTGCCAGCAGTTGGGACTTCGTCTATGGCTACACCTTC. Translation gives CASSWDFVYGYTF.

The rearrangement uses TRBV27 and TRBJ2-3; D gene uncertain. Germline CDR1 reads MNHEY; CDR2 reads SMNVEV (reference sequence). This CDR3 spans 12 amino acids. The V end lost 5 bases, the J end lost 13 bases, and 16 bases lay between the germline ends. Here the CDR3 DNA reads TGTGCCAGCAGTGAGCGTGGGTGGCTTGAGTATTTT. Residues: CASSERGWLEYF.

The V and J genes are TRBV4-3 and TRBJ2-7, with 12 bases that match TRBD2. Trimming at V came to 3 bases and at J to 0 bases, leaving 3 bases not matched to a gene. CDR1 is LGHNA, CDR2 YSLEER, per germline. The CDR3 is 16 amino acids. The chain's CDR3 is CASSHWTSGVSYEQYF. DNA of the CDR3: TGCGCCAGCAGCCACTGGACTAGCGGGGTCTCCTACGAGCAGTACTTC.

The chain joins TRBV4-1 to TRBJ2-7; 11 nucleotides line up with TRBD2. Trimming cost V 4 bases and J 3 bases; bases outside gene matches: 8. This CDR3 is built from 16 residues. The germline V gene has CDR1 MGHRA and CDR2 YSYEKL. CDR3 DNA sequence: TGCGCCAGCAGCCCCAGTCTAGCGGGGGGCCTCTACGAGCAGTACTTC. It encodes CASSPSLAGGLYEQYF.

About this clone: The same CDR3 can be traced to other DNA sequences in this sample. The chain carries TRBV5-1 and TRBJ2-5, with 7 bases matching TRBD2. Germline CDR1 SGHRS, CDR2 YFSETQ. The CDR3 is 14 residues long. With V trimmed by 4 bases and J by 4 bases, 7 bases remained unmatched. DNA for the CDR3: TGCGCCAGCAGCCGTCAGACTAGCTCAGAGACCCAGTACTTC. Its protein is CASSRQTSSETQYF.

The chain is built from TRBV7-9 and TRBJ2-3, with 7 nucleotides matching TRBD2. The J segment lost 1 base and the V segment lost 3 bases, leaving 4 bases of the junction unmatched. The CDR3 contains 15 residues. Per the germline V gene, CDR1 is SEHNR and CDR2 is FQNEAQ (reference sequence). CDR3 coding DNA: TGTGCCAGCAGCTTTCCGGGGGGAGGCACAGATACGCAGTATTTT. Its protein product is CASSFPGGGTDTQYF.

J is TRBJ2-2 and V is TRBV9, with D possibly matching TRBD2 (5 bases). The CDR3 covers 14 residues. Germline values: CDR1 SGDLS, CDR2 YYNGEE. The V and J ends lost 1 base and 6 bases respectively, with 10 bases between them. The CDR3 region has the DNA TGTGCCAGCAGCGTAAACCTAGCCGCCGGGGAGCTGTTTTTT. This sequence encodes CASSVNLAAGELFF.